The 14 T cell receptor beta chains below were found in one sample sequenced in a study of T-cell reconstitution after alpha-beta-depleted transplantation in children. TCRbeta library construction was performed incorporating unique molecular identifiers. TCRdb independently ran MiXCR on the PCR reads; one entry per CDR3 protein. Of about a million distinct CDR3 sequences in the sample, about 29% were seen once. The sequencing here drew on PBMCs, mostly from graft donor cells, taken 360 days after TCRalphabeta/CD19-depleted stem cell transplant. These receptors were taken from a boy in the first two years of life who had a stem cell transplant for SCID, so the T cells may come from the graft donor.

V usage is TRBV5-6 and J usage is TRBJ2-2; maybe TRBD1 (6 bases). Germline V lookup: CDR1 SGHDT, CDR2 YYEEEE. The CDR3 consists of 17 residues. The V end was cut by 0 bases, the J end by 1 base, with 13 bases between. The CDR3 loop is CASSLVGTTENTGELFF. The DNA of the CDR3 is TGTGCCAGCAGCTTGGTGGGGACAACAGAGAACACCGGGGAGCTGTTTTTT.

This clonotype was recorded many times. The chain joins TRBV29-1 to TRBJ2-5, with TRBD2 as a possible D gene (6 bases). Germline CDR1 and CDR2: SQVTM and ANQGSEA. V lost 5 bases, J lost 5 bases, and 12 bases lay in between. The CDR3 has 12 residues. In DNA, the CDR3 is TGCAGCGTTAGGCGGGACTCGGAGACCCAGTACTTC. Translated: CSVRRDSETQYF.

In its sample, this clonotype was seen many times. The chain employs TRBV7-9 and TRBJ2-3; D is unclear. Trimming removed 5 bases at V and 1 base at J, with 7 bases between. The CDR3 consists of 13 residues. Germline values: CDR1 SEHNR, CDR2 FQNEAQ (reference sequence). DNA for the CDR3: TGTGCCAGCAGCACCAGTGGCACAGATACGCAGTATTTT. Its protein is CASSTSGTDTQYF.

This chain links TRBV7-9 with TRBJ2-1; the D gene could be TRBD1 or TRBD2 (5 bases each). V lost 4 bases, J lost 0 bases, and 10 bases lay in between. Germline loops: CDR1 SEHNR, CDR2 FQNEAQ (reference sequence). The CDR3 consists of 15 residues. CDR3 coding DNA: TGTGCCAGCAGCTGGAAGGGGAGCTCCTACAATGAGCAGTTCTTC. It encodes CASSWKGSSYNEQFF.

The gene calls are TRBV5-7 and TRBJ2-4; perhaps TRBD1 as D (6 bases). TRBV5-7 qualifies as an ORF whose function is uncertain. The CDR3 sequence is 16 residues long. V was trimmed by 0 bases and J by 6 bases, leaving 16 bases between them. The CDR3 is CASSLGLEGQLNIQYF. The CDR3 DNA reads as TGTGCCAGCAGCTTGGGGCTGGAAGGACAGCTAAACATTCAGTACTTC.

The chain links TRBV5-1 to TRBJ2-3, with D uncertain. Germline loops: CDR1 SGHRS, CDR2 YFSETQ. V was shortened by 6 bases and J by 4 bases, with 6 bases between the two germline ends. The CDR3 loop spans 11 amino acids. For the CDR3, the DNA is TGCGCCAGCAAGGGTCCAGATACGCAGTATTTT. Its protein product is CASKGPDTQYF.

This chain uses TRBV20-1 with TRBJ2-3; 9 positions agree with TRBD1. The V segment lost 7 bases and the J segment 2 bases; nucleotides outside the gene matches: 10. Germline V gene data show CDR1 as DFQATT and CDR2 as SNEGSKA (reference sequence). The CDR3 spans 15 residues. The CDR3 spells CSVSGGTGFTDTQYF. CDR3 sequence (DNA): TGCAGTGTCTCAGGCGGGACAGGGTTCACAGATACGCAGTATTTT.

This clonotype was observed a handful of times. The chain has TRBV11-2 and TRBJ2-2; 10 nucleotides match TRBD1. Germline-derived CDR1 and CDR2 are SGHAT and FQNNGV. Losses at the gene ends were 5 bases for V and 8 bases for J; bases not matched to a gene: 8. This CDR3 is 15 amino acids long. The CDR3: CASSRGTGAPGELFF. CDR3 DNA sequence: TGTGCCAGCAGCCGCGGGACAGGGGCTCCGGGGGAGCTGTTTTTT.

V is TRBV5-1 and J is TRBJ2-2, with 9 nucleotides matching TRBD2. Trimming took 1 base from V and 3 from J; bases not matched to a gene: 13. The CDR3 contains 19 residues. Per germline, CDR1 SGHRS and CDR2 YFSETQ. The CDR3 sequence: CASSLPASGALTHTGELFF. The CDR3 nucleotides read TGCGCCAGCAGCTTGCCGGCTAGCGGGGCTCTGACACACACCGGGGAGCTGTTTTTT.

This clonotype was counted between two and nine times. The V gene is TRBV20-1, the J gene TRBJ2-3, with 11 bases matching TRBD2. J lost 1 base, V lost 6 bases, and 15 bases had no gene match. There are 18 residues in the CDR3. The germline V gene has CDR1 DFQATT and CDR2 SNEGSKA (reference sequence). The DNA for the CDR3 is TGCAGTGCCCCGAATACGCGTAGCGGGGGGGCCGGCACAGATACGCAGTATTTT. Its protein product is CSAPNTRSGGAGTDTQYF.

The chain combines TRBV12-3 or TRBV12-4 with TRBJ1-1; TRBD1 is a possible D gene (5 bases). V lost 1 base and J lost 0, with 15 bases in between. The CDR3 sequence is 17 residues long. The DNA of the CDR3 is TGTGCCAGCAGTTTAGTGGCTTATACAGGCCTGAACACTGAAGCTTTCTTT. This gives the protein CASSLVAYTGLNTEAFF.

This clonotype was observed a handful of times. V is TRBV2 and J is TRBJ2-2; D is possibly TRBD1 (5 bases). CDR3 size: 13 residues. V lost 7 bases and J 4 bases, leaving 10 bases between the germline ends. Germline-derived CDR1 and CDR2 are SNHLY and FYNNEI. The DNA for the CDR3 is TGTGCCAGCAAGCGAACAGGCACCGGGGAGCTGTTTTTT. It encodes CASKRTGTGELFF.

The chain carries TRBV12-3 or TRBV12-4 and TRBJ1-2, with D perhaps TRBD1 (6 bases). This CDR3 is built from 17 residues. The germline V and J ends were trimmed by 2 bases and 6 bases, with 22 bases remaining between them. In DNA form, the CDR3 reads TGTGCCAGCAGTTTATGGGGGGCGAAGGTAAAAACCCATGGCTACACCTTC. Amino acid sequence: CASSLWGAKVKTHGYTF.

This clonotype was observed a few times. The CDR3 nucleotides read TGCAGTGCTTGGGGGGATAACTATGGCTACACCTTC. This gives the protein CSAWGDNYGYTF. This chain uses TRBV20-1 with TRBJ1-2, with D perhaps TRBD1 (5 bases). The CDR3 is made up of 12 amino acids. Per the germline V gene, CDR1 is DFQATT and CDR2 is SNEGSKA (reference sequence). V lost 5 bases and J 1 base, leaving 8 bases between the germline ends.